This T cell receptor beta chain was sequenced in a study of beta chain features in type 1 diabetes. Study results and limitations: Insertions were fewer and deletions more numerous at VDJ junctions in type 1 diabetes patients. There was a moderate but significant shortening of TCRB CDR3s in all four CD4+ subsets of Type 1 diabetes patients.

As every portion of the isolated RNA was reverse transcribed, the sequencing read expressed TCRB transcripts. Produced via immunoSEQ multiplex PCR; TCRdb's table is partial and in-frame only. Altogether about 400,000 clones are present, around 12% being singletons, with the ten largest covering 0.017%. This clone has more than one count but fewer than ten. The antigen is unknown. The germline CDR1 and CDR2 sequences are LNHNV and YYDKDF (reference sequence). The CDR3 spans 17 residues. J was trimmed by 4 bases and V by 0 bases; bases with no gene match: 11. A single heparinised draw of about 100 mL on average was taken per donor.

The gene calls are TRBV15 and TRBJ2-7; TRBD1 matches 8 bases. The sequenced material came from naive CD4+ T cells from blood. This TCR was recovered from a young man in good health. This chain's CDR3 is CATSRDGGTGGIYEQYF. DNA for the CDR3: TGTGCCACCAGCAGAGATGGTGGGACAGGTGGGATATACGAGCAGTACTTC.